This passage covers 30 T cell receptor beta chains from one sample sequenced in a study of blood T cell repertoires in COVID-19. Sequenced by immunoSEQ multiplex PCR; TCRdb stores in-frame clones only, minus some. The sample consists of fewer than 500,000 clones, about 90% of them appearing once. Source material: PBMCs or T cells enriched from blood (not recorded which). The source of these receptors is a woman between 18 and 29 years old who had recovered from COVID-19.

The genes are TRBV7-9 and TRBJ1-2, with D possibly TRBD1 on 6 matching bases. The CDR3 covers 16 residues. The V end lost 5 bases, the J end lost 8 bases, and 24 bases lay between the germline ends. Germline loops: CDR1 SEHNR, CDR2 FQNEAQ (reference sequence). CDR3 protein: CASSPWVNRELNGYTF. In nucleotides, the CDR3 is TGTGCCAGCAGCCCATGGGTAAACAGGGAGCTTAACGGCTACACCTTC. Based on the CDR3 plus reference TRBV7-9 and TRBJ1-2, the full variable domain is DTGVSQNPRHKITKRGQNVTFRCDPISEHNRLYWYRQTLGQGPEFLTYFQNEAQLEKSRLLSDRFSAERPKGSFSTLEIQRTEQGDSAMYLCASSPWVNRELNGYTFGSGTRLTVV.

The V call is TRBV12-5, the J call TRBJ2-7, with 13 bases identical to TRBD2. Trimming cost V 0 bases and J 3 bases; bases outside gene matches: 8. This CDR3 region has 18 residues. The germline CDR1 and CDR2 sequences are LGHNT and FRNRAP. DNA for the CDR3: TGTGCTAGTGGTTTGGTACTGTGGACTAGCGGGGGAAACTACGAGCAGTACTTC. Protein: CASGLVLWTSGGNYEQYF.

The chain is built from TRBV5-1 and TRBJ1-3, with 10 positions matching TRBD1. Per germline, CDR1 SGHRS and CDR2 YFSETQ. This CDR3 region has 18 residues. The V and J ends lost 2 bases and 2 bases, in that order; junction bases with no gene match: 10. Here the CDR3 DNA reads TGCGCCAGCAGCTTATTGACCCCGGACAGGGGGACTGGAAACACCATATATTTT. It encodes CASSLLTPDRGTGNTIYF.

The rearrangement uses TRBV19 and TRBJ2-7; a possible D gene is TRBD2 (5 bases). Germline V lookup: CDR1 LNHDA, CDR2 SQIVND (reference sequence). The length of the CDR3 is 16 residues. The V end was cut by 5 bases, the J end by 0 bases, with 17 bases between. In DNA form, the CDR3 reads TGTGCCAGTAGTCCTCCCCTGGGAGCGGACTCCTACGAGCAGTACTTC. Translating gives CASSPPLGADSYEQYF.

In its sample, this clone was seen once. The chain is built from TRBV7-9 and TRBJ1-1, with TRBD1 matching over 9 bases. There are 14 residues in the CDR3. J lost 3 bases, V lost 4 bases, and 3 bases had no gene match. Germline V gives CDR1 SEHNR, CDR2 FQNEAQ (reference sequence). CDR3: CASSWDREYTEAFF. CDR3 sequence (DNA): TGTGCCAGCAGCTGGGACAGGGAGTACACTGAAGCTTTCTTT.

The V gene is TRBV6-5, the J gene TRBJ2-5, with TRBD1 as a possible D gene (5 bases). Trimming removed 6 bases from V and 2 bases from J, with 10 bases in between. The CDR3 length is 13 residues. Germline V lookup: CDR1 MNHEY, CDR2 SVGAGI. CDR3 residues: CASRVSGQETQYF. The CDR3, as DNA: TGTGCCAGCAGGGTGTCAGGGCAAGAGACCCAGTACTTC.

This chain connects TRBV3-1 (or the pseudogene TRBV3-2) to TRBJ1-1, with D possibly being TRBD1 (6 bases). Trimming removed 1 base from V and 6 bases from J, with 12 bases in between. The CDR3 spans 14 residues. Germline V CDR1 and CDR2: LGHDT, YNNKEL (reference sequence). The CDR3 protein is CASSQGRGRAEAFF. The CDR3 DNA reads TGTGCCAGCAGCCAAGGCAGGGGAAGGGCTGAAGCTTTCTTT.

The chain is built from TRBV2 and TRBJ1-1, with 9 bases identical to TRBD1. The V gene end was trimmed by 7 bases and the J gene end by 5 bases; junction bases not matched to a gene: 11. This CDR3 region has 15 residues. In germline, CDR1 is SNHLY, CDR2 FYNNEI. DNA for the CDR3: TGTGCCAGCACCGCGACAGGGGGTGCGGGAACTGAAGCTTTCTTT. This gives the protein CASTATGGAGTEAFF.

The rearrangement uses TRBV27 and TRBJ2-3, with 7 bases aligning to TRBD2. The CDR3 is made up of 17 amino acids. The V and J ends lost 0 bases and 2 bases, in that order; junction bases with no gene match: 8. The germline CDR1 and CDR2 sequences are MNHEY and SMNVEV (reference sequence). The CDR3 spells CASSLSASGELTDTQYF. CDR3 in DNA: TGTGCCAGCAGTTTATCCGCCAGCGGGGAACTCACAGATACGCAGTATTTT.

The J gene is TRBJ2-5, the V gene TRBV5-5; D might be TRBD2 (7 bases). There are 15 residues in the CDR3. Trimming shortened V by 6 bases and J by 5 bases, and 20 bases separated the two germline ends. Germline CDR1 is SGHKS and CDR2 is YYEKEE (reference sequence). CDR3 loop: CASTLYSGGLETQYF. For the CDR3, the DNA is TGTGCCAGCACCCTCTATTCCGGGGGGCTGGAGACCCAGTACTTC.

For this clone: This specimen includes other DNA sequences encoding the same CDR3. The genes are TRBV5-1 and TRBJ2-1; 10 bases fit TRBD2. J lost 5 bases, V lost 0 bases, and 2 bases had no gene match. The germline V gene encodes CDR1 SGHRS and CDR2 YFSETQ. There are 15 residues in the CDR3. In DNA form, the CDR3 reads TGCGCCAGCAGCTTGGTAGCGGGGGGACACAATGAGCAGTTCTTC. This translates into CASSLVAGGHNEQFF.

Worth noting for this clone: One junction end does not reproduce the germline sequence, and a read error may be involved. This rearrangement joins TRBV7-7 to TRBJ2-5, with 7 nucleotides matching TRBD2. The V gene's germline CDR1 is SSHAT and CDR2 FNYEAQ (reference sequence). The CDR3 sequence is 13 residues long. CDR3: CASSLAGVETQYF. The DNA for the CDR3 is TGTGCTAGCAGCTTAGCGGGCGTAGAGACCCAGTACTTC. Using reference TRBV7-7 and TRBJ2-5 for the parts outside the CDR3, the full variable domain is GAGVSQSPRYKVTKRGQDVTLRCDPISSHATLYWYQQALGQGPEFLTYFNYEAQPDKSGLPSDRFSAERPEGSISTLTIQRTEQRDSAMYRCASSLAGVETQYFGPGTRLLVL.

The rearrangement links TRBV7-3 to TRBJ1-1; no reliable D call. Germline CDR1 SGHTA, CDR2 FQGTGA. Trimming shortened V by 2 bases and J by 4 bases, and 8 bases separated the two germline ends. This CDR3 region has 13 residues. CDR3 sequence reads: CASSLPGSTEAFF. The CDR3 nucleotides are TGTGCCAGCAGCTTACCGGGGAGCACTGAAGCTTTCTTT.

Here the CDR3 reads CASSPAATGTYGYTF. The CDR3 nucleotides are TGTGCCAGCAGCCCCGCCGCGACAGGGACCTATGGCTACACCTTC. The chain joins TRBV7-2 to TRBJ1-2, with 7 nucleotides matching TRBD1. CDR1 and CDR2 (germline): SGHTA, FQGNSA. The CDR3 loop spans 15 amino acids. The J segment lost 4 bases and the V segment lost 5 bases, leaving 10 bases of the junction unmatched.

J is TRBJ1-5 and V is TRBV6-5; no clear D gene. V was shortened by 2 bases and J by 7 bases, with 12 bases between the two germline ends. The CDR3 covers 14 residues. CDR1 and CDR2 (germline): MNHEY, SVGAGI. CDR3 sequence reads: CASSYGAEGQPQHF. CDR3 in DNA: TGTGCCAGCAGTTACGGCGCAGAGGGCCAGCCCCAGCATTTT.

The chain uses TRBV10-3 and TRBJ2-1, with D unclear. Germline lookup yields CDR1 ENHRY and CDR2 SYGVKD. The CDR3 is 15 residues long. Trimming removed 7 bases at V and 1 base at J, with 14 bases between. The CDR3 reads CAITQTPVSYNEQFF. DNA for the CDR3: TGTGCCATCACCCAGACACCAGTGTCCTACAATGAGCAGTTCTTC.

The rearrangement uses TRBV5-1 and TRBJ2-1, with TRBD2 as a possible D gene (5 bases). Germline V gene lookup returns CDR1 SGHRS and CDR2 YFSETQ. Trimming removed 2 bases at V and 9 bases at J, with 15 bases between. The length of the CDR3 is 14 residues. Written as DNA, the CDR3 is TGCGCCAGCAGCTTCGGTCCGGAGGTGGGTGAGCAGTTCTTC. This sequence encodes CASSFGPEVGEQFF.

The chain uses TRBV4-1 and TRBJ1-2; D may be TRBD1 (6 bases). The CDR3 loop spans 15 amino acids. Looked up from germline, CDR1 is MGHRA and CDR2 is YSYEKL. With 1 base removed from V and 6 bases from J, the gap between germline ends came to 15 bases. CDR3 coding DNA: TGCGCCAGCAGCCAAGGTACTGCAGGGGCCCATGGCTACACCTTC. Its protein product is CASSQGTAGAHGYTF.

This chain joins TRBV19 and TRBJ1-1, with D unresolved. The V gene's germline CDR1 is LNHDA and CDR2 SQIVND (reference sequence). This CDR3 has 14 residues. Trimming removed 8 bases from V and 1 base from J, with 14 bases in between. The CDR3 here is CASETGEENTEAFF. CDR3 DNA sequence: TGTGCCAGTGAAACCGGGGAAGAGAACACTGAAGCTTTCTTT.

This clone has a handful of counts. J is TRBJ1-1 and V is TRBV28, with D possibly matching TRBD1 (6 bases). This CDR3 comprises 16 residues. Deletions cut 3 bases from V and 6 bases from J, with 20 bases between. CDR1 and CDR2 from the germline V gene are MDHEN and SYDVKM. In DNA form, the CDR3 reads TGTGCCAGCAGTTTCGCACAGGGTAGGATTCAACCTGAAGCTTTCTTT. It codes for CASSFAQGRIQPEAFF.

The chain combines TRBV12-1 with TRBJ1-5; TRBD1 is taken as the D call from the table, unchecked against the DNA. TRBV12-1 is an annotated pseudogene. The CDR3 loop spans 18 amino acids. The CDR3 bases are TGTGCCAGCAGCTTTCTTATAATGGGACAGGGGGTAAATCAGCCCCAGCATTTT. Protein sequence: CASSFLIMGQGVNQPQHF.

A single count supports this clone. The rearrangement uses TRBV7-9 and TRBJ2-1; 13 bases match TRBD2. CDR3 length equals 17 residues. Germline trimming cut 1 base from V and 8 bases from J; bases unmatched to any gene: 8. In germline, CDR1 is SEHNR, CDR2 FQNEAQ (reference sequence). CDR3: CASSLGATSGGTDEQFF. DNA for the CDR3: TGTGCCAGCAGCTTAGGGGCGACTAGCGGGGGGACCGATGAGCAGTTCTTC. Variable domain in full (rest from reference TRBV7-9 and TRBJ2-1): DTGVSQNPRHKITKRGQNVTFRCDPISEHNRLYWYRQTLGQGPEFLTYFQNEAQLEKSRLLSDRFSAERPKGSFSTLEIQRTEQGDSAMYLCASSLGATSGGTDEQFFGPGTRLTVL.

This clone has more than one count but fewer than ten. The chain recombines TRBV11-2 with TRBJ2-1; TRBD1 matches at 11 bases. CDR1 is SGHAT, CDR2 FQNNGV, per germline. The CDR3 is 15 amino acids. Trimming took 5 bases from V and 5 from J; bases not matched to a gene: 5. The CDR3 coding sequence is TGTGCCAGCAGCGCCGGGACAGGGGGTCACAATGAGCAGTTCTTC. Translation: CASSAGTGGHNEQFF.

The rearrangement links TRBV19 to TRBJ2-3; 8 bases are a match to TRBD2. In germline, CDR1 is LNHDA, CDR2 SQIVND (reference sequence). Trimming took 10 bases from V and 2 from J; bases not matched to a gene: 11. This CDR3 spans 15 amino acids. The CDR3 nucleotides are TGTGCCACAACACTCGGCGGGGGGTACACAGATACGCAGTATTTT. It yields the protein CATTLGGGYTDTQYF. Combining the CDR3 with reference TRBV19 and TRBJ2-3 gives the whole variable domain DGGITQSPKYLFRKEGQNVTLSCEQNLNHDAMYWYRQDPGQGLRLIYYSQIVNDFQKGDIAEGYSVSREKKESFPLTVTSAQKNPTAFYLCATTLGGGYTDTQYFGPGTRLTVL.

The CDR3 here is CASSIGQGVRAYNEQFF. For the CDR3, the DNA is TGTGCCAGTAGTATAGGTCAGGGGGTGAGAGCCTACAATGAGCAGTTCTTC. The chain links TRBV19 to TRBJ2-1, with 7 bases lining up with TRBD1. J lost 2 bases, V lost 1 base, and 8 bases had no gene match. Germline assignment: CDR1 LNHDA and CDR2 SQIVND (reference sequence). The length of the CDR3 is 17 residues.

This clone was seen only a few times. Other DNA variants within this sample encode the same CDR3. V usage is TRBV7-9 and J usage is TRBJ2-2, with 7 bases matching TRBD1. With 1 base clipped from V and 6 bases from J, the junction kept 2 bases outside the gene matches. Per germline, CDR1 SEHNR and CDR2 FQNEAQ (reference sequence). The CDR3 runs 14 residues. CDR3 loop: CASSLGQGPGELFF. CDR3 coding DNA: TGTGCCAGCAGCTTAGGACAGGGCCCCGGGGAGCTGTTTTTT.

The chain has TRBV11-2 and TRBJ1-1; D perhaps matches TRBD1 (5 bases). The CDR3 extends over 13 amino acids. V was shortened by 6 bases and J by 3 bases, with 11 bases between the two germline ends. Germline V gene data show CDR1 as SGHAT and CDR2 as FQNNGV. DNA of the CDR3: TGTGCCAGCAGTAAGGCGGGGCACACTGAAGCTTTCTTT. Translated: CASSKAGHTEAFF.

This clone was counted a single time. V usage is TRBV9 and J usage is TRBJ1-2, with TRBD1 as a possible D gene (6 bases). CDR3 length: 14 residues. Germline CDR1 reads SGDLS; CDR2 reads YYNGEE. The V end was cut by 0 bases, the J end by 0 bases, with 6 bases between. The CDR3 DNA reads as TGTGCCAGCAGCGTAGACAGGGCTAACTATGGCTACACCTTC. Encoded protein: CASSVDRANYGYTF.

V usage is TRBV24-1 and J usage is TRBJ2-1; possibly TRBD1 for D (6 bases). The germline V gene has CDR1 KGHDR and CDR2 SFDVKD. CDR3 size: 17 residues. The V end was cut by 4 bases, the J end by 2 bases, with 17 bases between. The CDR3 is CATSDPSHRETYNEQFF. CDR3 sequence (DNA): TGTGCCACCAGTGACCCCTCCCACAGGGAAACCTACAATGAGCAGTTCTTC.

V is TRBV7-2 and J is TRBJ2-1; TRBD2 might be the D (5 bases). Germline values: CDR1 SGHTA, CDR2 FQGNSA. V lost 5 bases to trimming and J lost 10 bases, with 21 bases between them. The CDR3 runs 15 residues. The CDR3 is CASSPQPTLGGEQFF. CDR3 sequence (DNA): TGTGCCAGCAGCCCCCAACCGACCCTAGGAGGCGAGCAGTTCTTC.